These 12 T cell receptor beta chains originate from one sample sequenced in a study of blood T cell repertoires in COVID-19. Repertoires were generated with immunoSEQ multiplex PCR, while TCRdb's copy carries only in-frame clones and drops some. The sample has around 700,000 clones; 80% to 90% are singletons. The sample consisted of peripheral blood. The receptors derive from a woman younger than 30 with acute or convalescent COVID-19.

CDR3 sequence (DNA): TGCGCCAGCAGCTTGGGGCCGTTAGAGCAGTACTTC. This sequence encodes CASSLGPLEQYF. The chain employs TRBV5-1 and TRBJ2-7; D gene ambiguous. This CDR3 region has 12 residues. The V end lost 0 bases, the J end lost 7 bases, and 8 bases lay between the germline ends. Germline V CDR1 and CDR2: SGHRS, YFSETQ.

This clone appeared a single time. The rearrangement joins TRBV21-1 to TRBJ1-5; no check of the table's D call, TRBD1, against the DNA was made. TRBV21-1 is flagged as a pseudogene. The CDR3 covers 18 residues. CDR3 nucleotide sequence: TGTGCCAGCAGCTCTCCCTCAAATCTAGACAGTCCCAATCAGCCCCAGCATTTT. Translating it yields CASSSPSNLDSPNQPQHF.

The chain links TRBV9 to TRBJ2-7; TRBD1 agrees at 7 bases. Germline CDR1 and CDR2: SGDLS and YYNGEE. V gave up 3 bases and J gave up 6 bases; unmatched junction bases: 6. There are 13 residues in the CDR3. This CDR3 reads CASSAQTGSEQYF. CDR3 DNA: TGTGCCAGCAGCGCCCAGACAGGGTCCGAGCAGTACTTC.

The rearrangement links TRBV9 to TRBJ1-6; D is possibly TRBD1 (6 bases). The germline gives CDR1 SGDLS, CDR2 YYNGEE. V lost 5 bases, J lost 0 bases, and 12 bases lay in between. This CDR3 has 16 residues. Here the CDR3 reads CASRGGEGSYNSPLHF. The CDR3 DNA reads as TGTGCCAGCAGAGGGGGGGAGGGCTCCTATAATTCACCCCTCCACTTT.

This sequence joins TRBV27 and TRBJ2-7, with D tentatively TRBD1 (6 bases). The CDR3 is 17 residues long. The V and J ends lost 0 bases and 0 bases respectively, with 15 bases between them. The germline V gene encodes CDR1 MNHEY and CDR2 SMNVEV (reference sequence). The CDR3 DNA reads TGTGCCAGCAGTTTATCTGCCTCTGGACAGTTCTCCTACGAGCAGTACTTC. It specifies CASSLSASGQFSYEQYF.

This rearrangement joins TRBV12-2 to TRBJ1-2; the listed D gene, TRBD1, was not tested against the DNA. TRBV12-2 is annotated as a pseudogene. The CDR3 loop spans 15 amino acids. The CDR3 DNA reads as TGTGCAAGTCGCTTAGCCTTGGGACAGTTCTATGGCTACACCTTC. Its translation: CASRLALGQFYGYTF.

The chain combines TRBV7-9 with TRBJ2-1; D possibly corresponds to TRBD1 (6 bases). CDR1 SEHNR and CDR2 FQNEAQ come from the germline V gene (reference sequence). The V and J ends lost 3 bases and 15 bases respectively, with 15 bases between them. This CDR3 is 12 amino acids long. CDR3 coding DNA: TGTGCCAGCAGCTTGGACAGAAGGAGCCGGTTCTTC. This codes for CASSLDRRSRFF.

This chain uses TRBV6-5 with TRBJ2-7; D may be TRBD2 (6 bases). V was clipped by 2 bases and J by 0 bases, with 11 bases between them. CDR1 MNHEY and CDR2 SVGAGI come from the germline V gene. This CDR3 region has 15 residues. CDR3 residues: CASSYGAGSSYEQYF. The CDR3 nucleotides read TGTGCCAGCAGTTACGGCGCGGGAAGCTCCTACGAGCAGTACTTC.

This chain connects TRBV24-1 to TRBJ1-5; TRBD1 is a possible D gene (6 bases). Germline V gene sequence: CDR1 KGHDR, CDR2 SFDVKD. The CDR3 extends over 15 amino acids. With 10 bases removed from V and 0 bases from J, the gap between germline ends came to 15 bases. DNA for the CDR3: TGTGCCACTACTGTAGACAGGCATAGCAATCAGCCCCAGCATTTT. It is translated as CATTVDRHSNQPQHF.

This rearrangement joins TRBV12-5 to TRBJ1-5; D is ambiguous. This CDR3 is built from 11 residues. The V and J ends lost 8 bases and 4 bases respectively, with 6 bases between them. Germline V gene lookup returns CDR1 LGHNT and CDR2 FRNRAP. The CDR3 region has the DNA TGTGCTAGTACGGGGAATCAGCCCCAGCATTTT. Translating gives CASTGNQPQHF.

CDR3 loop: CSVEGTGYEQYF. CDR3 DNA sequence: TGCAGCGTTGAAGGGACAGGTTACGAGCAGTACTTC. This chain links TRBV29-1 with TRBJ2-7, with 7 bases identical to TRBD1. Germline CDR1 and CDR2: SQVTM and ANQGSEA. The CDR3 is 12 amino acids. Trimming took 1 base from V and 4 from J; bases not matched to a gene: 1.

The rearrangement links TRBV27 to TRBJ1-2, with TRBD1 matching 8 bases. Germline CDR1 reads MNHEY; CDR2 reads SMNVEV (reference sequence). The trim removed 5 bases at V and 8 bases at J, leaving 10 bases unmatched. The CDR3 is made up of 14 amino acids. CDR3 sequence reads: CASSLRTGWRGYTF. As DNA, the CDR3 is TGTGCCAGCAGTCTTCGGACAGGGTGGAGGGGCTACACCTTC.